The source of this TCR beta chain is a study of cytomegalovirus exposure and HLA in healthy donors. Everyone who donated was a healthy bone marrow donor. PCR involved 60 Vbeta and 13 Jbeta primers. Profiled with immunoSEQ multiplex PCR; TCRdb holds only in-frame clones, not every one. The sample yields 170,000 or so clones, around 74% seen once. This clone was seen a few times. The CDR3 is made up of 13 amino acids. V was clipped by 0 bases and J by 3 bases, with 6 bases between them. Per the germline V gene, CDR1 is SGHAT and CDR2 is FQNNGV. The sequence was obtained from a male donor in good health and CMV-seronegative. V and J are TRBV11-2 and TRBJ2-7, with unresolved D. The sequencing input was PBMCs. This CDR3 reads CASSLEIGYEQYF. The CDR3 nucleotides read TGTGCCAGCAGCTTAGAAATCGGCTACGAGCAGTACTTC. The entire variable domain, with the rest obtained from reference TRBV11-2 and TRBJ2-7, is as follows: EAGVAQSPRYKIIEKRQSVAFWCNPISGHATLYWYQQILGQGPKLLIQFQNNGVVDDSQLPKDRFSAERLKGVDSTLKIQPAKLEDSAVYLCASSLEIGYEQYFGPGTRLTVT.